This T cell receptor beta chain was identified during a study of cytomegalovirus exposure and HLA in healthy donors. Findings and limits, study-wide: TCR beta chain V- and J-gene trimming was linked, in a later analysis, to a missense variant in DCLRE1C. In an earlier analysis, most TCR beta V segments were productive about 87% or about 30% of the time.

Primers included in the PCR were 60 Vbeta and 13 Jbeta primers. Data came from immunoSEQ multiplex PCR; TCRdb stores just in-frame clones and leaves some out. The table records about 160,000 clones, 60% to 80% of them present only once. Each of the donors was a healthy bone marrow donor. For this clone: Its antigen is unknown.

Source material: PBMCs. The sequence derives from a male donor in good health and CMV-seronegative.

The CDR3 nucleotides are TGTGCCAGCAGAGACAGGGCGAACTATGGCTACACCTTC. This translates into CASRDRANYGYTF. The chain recombines TRBV27 with TRBJ1-2; the match to TRBD1 covers 7 bases. Germline trimming cut 6 bases from V and 2 bases from J; bases unmatched to any gene: 3. Looked up from germline, CDR1 is MNHEY and CDR2 is SMNVEV (reference sequence). The CDR3 consists of 13 residues.